This TCR beta chain was sequenced in a study of blood T cell repertoires in COVID-19. As for the study in general: The United States, Italy and Spain supplied acute and convalescent COVID-19 samples. PBMCs, B-cell-depleted T cells, or T cells were the source of the cDNA or gDNA that made up the material.

In the source study's methods: Reference gene primer amplification gave estimated nucleated cell counts. Sequencing was performed with immunoSEQ multiplex PCR; in TCRdb, only in-frame clones are kept and a portion is missing. The DNA gave D and trimming, while V, J and clone size come from that table. Of some 200,000 clones in the sample, roughly 75% were seen once. The V gene lost 4 bases and the J gene lost 0 bases, with 10 bases spanning the gap. Germline V gene sequence: CDR1 LGHDT, CDR2 YNNKEL (reference sequence). This CDR3 region has 15 residues. This chain joins TRBV3-1 (or the pseudogene TRBV3-2) and TRBJ1-3, with D maybe TRBD1 (5 bases). This clonotype was sampled from a woman in her seventies with acute or convalescent COVID-19. Sequencing was carried out using peripheral blood. CDR3 DNA sequence: TGTGCCAGCAGCCCGGGACTTATCTCTGGAAACACCATATATTTT. Its protein is CASSPGLISGNTIYF.